This is a list of T cell receptor beta chains from one sample in a study of T cell responses to AZD1222 COVID-19 vaccine. The data were produced by immunoSEQ multiplex PCR, yet TCRdb's version contains in-frame clones alone and is incomplete. Counted here are more than 95,000 clones, 91% occurring once; the ten biggest clones make up less than 55%. This specimen consisted of peripheral blood, obtained on day 0 of AZD1222 vaccination. Source of these receptors: an adult in good health. CDR3s include the opening cysteine and the closing phenylalanine or tryptophan. The D gene is left open where the match is weak. Size is stated for part of the rows, as once, few or many counts, or as a class when the clone is expanded.

D gene: -; J gene: TRBJ2-5; clone size: -; V gene: TRBV5-1; CDR3 protein: CASSAGQRETQYF; CDR3 DNA: TGCGCCAGCAGCGCGGGACAGAGGGAGACCCAGTACTTC
D gene: -; J gene: TRBJ1-6; clone size: -; V gene: TRBV5-6; CDR3 protein: CASSLLNSPLHF; CDR3 DNA: TGTGCCAGCAGCCTACTCAATTCACCCCTCCACTTT
D gene: TRBD1; J gene: TRBJ2-7; clone size: -; V gene: TRBV15; CDR3 protein: CATSRVSAGQGASYEQYF; CDR3 DNA: TGTGCCACCAGCAGAGTTTCCGCCGGACAGGGGGCCTCCTACGAGCAGTACTTC
D gene: TRBD1; J gene: TRBJ1-5; clone size: -; V gene: TRBV5-6; CDR3 protein: CASSPGQTQPQHF; CDR3 DNA: TGTGCCAGCAGCCCGGGACAGACTCAGCCCCAGCATTTT
D gene: TRBD2; J gene: TRBJ2-3; clone size: -; V gene: TRBV7-2; CDR3 protein: CASSLGRTSGTTDTQYF; CDR3 DNA: TGTGCCAGCAGCTTAGGTCGGACTAGCGGTACCACAGATACGCAGTATTTT
D gene: -; J gene: TRBJ1-5; clone size: -; V gene: TRBV24-1; CDR3 protein: CATSEGNSNQPQHF; CDR3 DNA: TGTGCCACCAGTGAGGGCAATAGCAATCAGCCCCAGCATTTT
D gene: TRBD2; J gene: TRBJ2-2; clone size: -; V gene: TRBV30; CDR3 protein: CAWSAGLIRTGELFF; CDR3 DNA: TGTGCCTGGAGTGCGGGACTAATAAGAACCGGGGAGCTGTTTTTT
D gene: -; J gene: TRBJ2-7; clone size: many; V gene: TRBV14; CDR3 protein: CASNPTSGSHEQYF; CDR3 DNA: TGTGCCAGCAACCCGACTAGTGGGTCCCACGAGCAGTACTTC
D gene: -; J gene: TRBJ1-1; clone size: -; V gene: TRBV5-1; CDR3 protein: CASSLTVVNTEAFF; CDR3 DNA: TGCGCCAGCAGCTTGACAGTAGTGAACACTGAAGCTTTCTTT
D gene: -; J gene: TRBJ2-3; clone size: -; V gene: TRBV5-1; CDR3 protein: CASSRETALTDTQYF; CDR3 DNA: TGCGCCAGCAGCAGGGAGACAGCCCTGACAGATACGCAGTATTTT
D gene: -; J gene: TRBJ2-7; clone size: -; V gene: TRBV13; CDR3 protein: CASSFAGLESETRSYEQYF; CDR3 DNA: TGTGCCAGCAGCTTTGCAGGGCTGGAAAGTGAGACTAGATCCTACGAGCAGTACTTC
D gene: -; J gene: TRBJ1-4; clone size: -; V gene: TRBV28; CDR3 protein: CASSLPPGAGNEKLFF; CDR3 DNA: TGTGCCAGCAGTTTACCCCCTGGGGCTGGTAATGAAAAACTGTTTTTT
D gene: TRBD2; J gene: TRBJ2-1; clone size: -; V gene: TRBV5-1; CDR3 protein: CASSLVASGRVGNEQFF; CDR3 DNA: TGCGCCAGCAGCTTGGTGGCTAGCGGGAGGGTGGGGAATGAGCAGTTCTTC
D gene: -; J gene: TRBJ1-1; clone size: -; V gene: TRBV5-6; CDR3 protein: CASSLEKGDLNTEAFF; CDR3 DNA: TGTGCCAGCAGCTTGGAGAAGGGGGATTTGAACACTGAAGCTTTCTTT
D gene: -; J gene: TRBJ2-2; clone size: -; V gene: TRBV27; CDR3 protein: CASSFREYTGELFF; CDR3 DNA: TGTGCCAGCAGTTTTAGGGAGTACACCGGGGAGCTGTTTTTT
D gene: -; J gene: TRBJ2-1; clone size: -; V gene: TRBV3-1/TRBV3-2; CDR3 protein: CASSPFPYNEQFF; CDR3 DNA: TGTGCCAGCAGCCCCTTCCCCTACAATGAGCAGTTCTTC
D gene: -; J gene: TRBJ1-5; clone size: -; V gene: TRBV28; CDR3 protein: CASRPTPSPQHF; CDR3 DNA: TGTGCCAGCAGGCCTACACCATCCCCCCAGCATTTT
D gene: -; J gene: TRBJ1-1; clone size: -; V gene: TRBV6-5; CDR3 protein: CASTKGLGNTEAFF; CDR3 DNA: TGTGCCAGCACCAAGGGCTTGGGGAACACTGAAGCTTTCTTT
D gene: -; J gene: TRBJ2-2; clone size: -; V gene: TRBV3-1/TRBV3-2; CDR3 protein: CASSQGGGGELFF; CDR3 DNA: TGTGCCAGCAGCCAAGGGGGCGGCGGGGAGCTGTTTTTT
D gene: -; J gene: TRBJ2-1; clone size: once; V gene: TRBV3-1/TRBV3-2; CDR3 protein: CASSQVTSREQFF; CDR3 DNA: TGTGCCAGCAGCCAAGTGACCTCCAGGGAGCAGTTCTTC
D gene: TRBD1; J gene: TRBJ2-7; clone size: -; V gene: TRBV18; CDR3 protein: CASSPGTGGEQYF; CDR3 DNA: TGTGCCAGCTCCCCAGGGACAGGGGGCGAGCAGTACTTC
D gene: -; J gene: TRBJ2-1; clone size: -; V gene: TRBV2; CDR3 protein: CASSGLDSSYNEQFF; CDR3 DNA: TGTGCCAGCAGTGGACTCGACAGTTCGTACAATGAGCAGTTCTTC
D gene: -; J gene: TRBJ1-1; clone size: -; V gene: TRBV18; CDR3 protein: CASSPRDGTPNTEAFF; CDR3 DNA: TGTGCCAGCTCACCACGTGACGGGACACCGAACACTGAAGCTTTCTTT
D gene: -; J gene: TRBJ1-2; clone size: -; V gene: TRBV4-1; CDR3 protein: CASSQLSNYGYTF; CDR3 DNA: TGCGCCAGCAGCCAACTGTCTAACTATGGCTACACCTTC
D gene: -; J gene: TRBJ1-3; clone size: -; V gene: TRBV30; CDR3 protein: CAWSAGPSGNTIYF; CDR3 DNA: TGTGCCTGGAGTGCCGGGCCCTCTGGAAACACCATATATTTT
D gene: -; J gene: TRBJ2-2; clone size: -; V gene: TRBV4-1; CDR3 protein: CASSQEVTAHTGELFF; CDR3 DNA: TGCGCCAGCAGCCAAGAAGTAACGGCTCACACCGGGGAGCTGTTTTTT
D gene: -; J gene: TRBJ2-7; clone size: once; V gene: TRBV19; CDR3 protein: CASSIGAGLSYEQYF; CDR3 DNA: TGTGCCAGTAGTATAGGGGCAGGGCTTTCCTACGAGCAGTACTTC
D gene: -; J gene: TRBJ1-1; clone size: once; V gene: TRBV7-9; CDR3 protein: CASSSQGLDTEAFF; CDR3 DNA: TGTGCCAGCAGCTCTCAGGGTTTGGACACTGAAGCTTTCTTT
D gene: -; J gene: TRBJ1-5; clone size: -; V gene: TRBV19; CDR3 protein: CASSPPYPYQPQHF; CDR3 DNA: TGTGCCAGTAGTCCTCCATATCCGTATCAGCCCCAGCATTTT